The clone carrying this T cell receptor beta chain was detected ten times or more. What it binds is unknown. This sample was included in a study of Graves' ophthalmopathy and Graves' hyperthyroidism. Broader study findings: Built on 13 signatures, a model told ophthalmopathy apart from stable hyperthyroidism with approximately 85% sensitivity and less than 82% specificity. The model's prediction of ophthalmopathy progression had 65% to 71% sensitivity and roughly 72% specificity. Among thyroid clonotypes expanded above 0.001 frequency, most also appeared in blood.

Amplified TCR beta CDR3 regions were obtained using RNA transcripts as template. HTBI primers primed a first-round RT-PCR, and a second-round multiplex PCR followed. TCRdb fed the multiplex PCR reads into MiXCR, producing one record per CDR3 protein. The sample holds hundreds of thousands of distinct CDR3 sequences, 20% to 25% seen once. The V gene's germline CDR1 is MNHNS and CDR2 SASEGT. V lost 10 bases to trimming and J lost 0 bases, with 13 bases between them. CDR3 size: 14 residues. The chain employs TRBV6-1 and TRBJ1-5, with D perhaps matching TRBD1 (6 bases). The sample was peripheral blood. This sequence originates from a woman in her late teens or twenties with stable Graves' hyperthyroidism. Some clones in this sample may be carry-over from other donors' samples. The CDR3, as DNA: TGTGCCACCTCCCAGGGGAATAGCAATCAGCCCCAGCATTTT. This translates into CATSQGNSNQPQHF.